Below are 18 T cell receptor beta chains sequenced from a single sample in a study of blood T cell repertoires in COVID-19. The assay was immunoSEQ multiplex PCR, and TCRdb's table has in-frame clones only and misses some. This sample has tens of thousands of clones, with over 65% found just once. The sequenced sample was peripheral blood. These receptors were obtained from a human donor in a cohort sampled during active COVID-19.

The chain employs TRBV11-1 and TRBJ2-1; unclear D gene. Germline V gives CDR1 SGHAT, CDR2 FQDESV (reference sequence). CDR3 length: 13 amino acids. V lost 5 bases and J lost 9, with 14 bases in between. The CDR3: CASSLLGVGEQFF. In DNA, the CDR3 is TGTGCCAGCAGCCTCTTGGGCGTGGGTGAGCAGTTCTTC.

This clone was seen a single time. The chain recombines TRBV18 with TRBJ2-2; D is ambiguous. The CDR3 covers 15 residues. The V and J ends lost 6 bases and 0 bases respectively, with 11 bases between them. CDR1 and CDR2 (germline): KGHSH, LQKENI. DNA of the CDR3: TGTGCCAGCTCGCCTATAGTGGCGAACACCGGGGAGCTGTTTTTT. Translated, it gives CASSPIVANTGELFF.

V usage is TRBV25-1 and J usage is TRBJ2-4; 9 bases fit TRBD2. The CDR3 is 15 amino acids. The germline V gene encodes CDR1 MGHDK and CDR2 SYGVNS. The ends lost 1 base at V and 7 bases at J; junction bases unmatched: 5. In DNA form, the CDR3 reads TGTGCCAGCAGTGAATCTCTAGCGGGAAAGAACATTCAGTACTTC. It translates to CASSESLAGKNIQYF.

In nucleotides, the CDR3 is TGCGCCAGCAGCTCGCAAGCAGCGGCCGGGGCCAACGTCCTGACTTTC. It specifies CASSSQAAAGANVLTF. The V and J genes are TRBV5-1 and TRBJ2-6; D may be TRBD2 (5 bases). Trimming took off 3 bases at V and 4 bases at J, with 14 bases between the two ends. CDR3 length equals 16 residues. The V gene's germline CDR1 is SGHRS and CDR2 YFSETQ.

The rearrangement joins TRBV7-8 to TRBJ2-7, with a weak D call TRBD2 (6 bases). Trimming stripped 1 base from V and 1 base from J, with 14 bases between. The length of the CDR3 is 16 residues. From germline, CDR1 is SGHVS and CDR2 FQNEAQ. The CDR3 reads CASSLGGVAESYEQYF. CDR3 nucleotide sequence: TGTGCCAGCAGCTTAGGGGGGGTAGCGGAGTCCTACGAGCAGTACTTC.

The rearrangement joins TRBV5-1 to TRBJ2-1, with 10 bases fitting TRBD2. The trim removed 0 bases at V and 6 bases at J, leaving 3 bases unmatched. The CDR3 runs 15 residues. CDR1 and CDR2 (germline): SGHRS, YFSETQ. CDR3 protein: CASSLVPSGSNEQFF. The DNA of the CDR3 is TGCGCCAGCAGCTTGGTCCCTAGCGGGAGCAATGAGCAGTTCTTC.

Written as DNA, the CDR3 is TGTGCCAGCGGGCCAAGGCCAACTAATGAAAAACTGTTTTTT. As protein: CASGPRPTNEKLFF. The V and J genes are TRBV27 and TRBJ1-4; D is uncertain. CDR1 is MNHEY, CDR2 SMNVEV, per germline (reference sequence). Trimming shortened V by 8 bases and J by 0 bases, and 10 bases separated the two germline ends. The CDR3 covers 14 residues.

The chain's CDR3 is CASISYPRSSYNEQFF. The CDR3 region has the DNA TGTGCCAGCATTTCCTATCCTAGGAGCTCCTACAATGAGCAGTTCTTC. The chain employs TRBV28 and TRBJ2-1; no reliable D call. The CDR3 is 16 amino acids. Per germline, CDR1 MDHEN and CDR2 SYDVKM. The ends were cut back, 7 bases at V and 0 bases at J, with 16 bases in the middle.

This sequence joins TRBV27 and TRBJ2-5, with 7 bases fitting TRBD2. V dropped 8 bases and J dropped 1; count of bases not matched to a gene: 7. Germline CDR1 reads MNHEY; CDR2 reads SMNVEV (reference sequence). This CDR3 comprises 14 residues. CDR3 in amino acids: CASSRGSPQETQYF. CDR3 coding DNA: TGTGCCAGCTCCCGCGGGAGCCCCCAAGAGACCCAGTACTTC.

The CDR3 loop is CASNQDTYNEQFF. CDR3 bases: TGTGCCAGCAACCAGGACACCTACAATGAGCAGTTCTTC. The chain recombines TRBV14 with TRBJ2-1; TRBD1 is a possible D gene (5 bases). Germline V gene lookup returns CDR1 SGHDN and CDR2 FVKESK. V was pared by 7 bases and J by 2 bases, with 9 bases between. The CDR3 is 13 amino acids.

V is TRBV23-1 and J is TRBJ1-1; D is uncertain. TRBV23-1 is given ORF status, its function remaining uncertain. V lost 7 bases and J lost 1, with 13 bases in between. This CDR3 is 14 amino acids long. The CDR3 loop reads CASKAGRENTEAFF. The DNA for the CDR3 is TGCGCCAGCAAGGCAGGCCGAGAGAACACTGAAGCTTTCTTT.

The CDR3 DNA follows: TGTGCCAGCAGCCAAGGGCGGGAGTCTCGAGAGCAGTTCTTC. Translation: CASSQGRESREQFF. The chain combines TRBV4-2 with TRBJ2-1; TRBD2 aligns across 7 bases. Per germline, CDR1 LGHNA and CDR2 YNFKEQ. The CDR3 is 14 residues long. V was clipped by 1 base and J by 10 bases; unmatched bases: 7.

This chain links TRBV5-4 with TRBJ2-5, with 12 nucleotides matching TRBD2. CDR1 SGHNT and CDR2 YYREEE come from the germline V gene (reference sequence). Germline trimming cut 4 bases from V and 8 bases from J; bases unmatched to any gene: 12. CDR3 length: 16 residues. CDR3 sequence: CASSPEHGLAGSTQYF. CDR3 DNA: TGTGCCAGCAGCCCAGAACACGGACTAGCGGGATCCACCCAGTACTTC. The full variable domain, completed using reference TRBV5-4 and TRBJ2-5, is ETGVTQSPTHLIKTRGQQVTLRCSSQSGHNTVSWYQQALGQGPQFIFQYYREEENGRGNFPPRFSGLQFPNYSSELNVNALELDDSALYLCASSPEHGLAGSTQYFGPGTRLLVL.

This clone was recorded a few times. The chain employs TRBV7-2 and TRBJ1-5, with D perhaps TRBD1 (5 bases). This CDR3 region has 14 residues. CDR1 is SGHTA, CDR2 FQGNSA, per germline. V lost 1 base to trimming and J lost 5 bases, with 9 bases between them. The CDR3 DNA reads as TGTGCCAGCAGCTTAGATGGGGCCTATCAGCCCCAGCATTTT. Translation: CASSLDGAYQPQHF.

This rearrangement joins TRBV28 to TRBJ1-1; D possibly corresponds to TRBD1 (5 bases). Germline V gene data show CDR1 as MDHEN and CDR2 as SYDVKM. This CDR3 is built from 15 residues. V dropped 5 bases and J dropped 1 base, with 14 bases sitting between them. CDR3 protein: CASSPNRGKNTEAFF. As DNA, the CDR3 is TGTGCCAGCAGTCCGAATAGGGGTAAGAACACTGAAGCTTTCTTT.

This chain joins TRBV27 and TRBJ2-7; D is perhaps TRBD2 (6 bases). The germline V and J ends were trimmed by 3 bases and 5 bases, with 14 bases remaining between them. CDR1 MNHEY and CDR2 SMNVEV come from the germline V gene (reference sequence). The CDR3 is 14 amino acids. The CDR3, as DNA: TGTGCCAGCAGTTTCACGGGAGCCCGGGACGAGCAGTACTTC. This translates into CASSFTGARDEQYF.

This chain uses TRBV5-6 with TRBJ2-5; 10 nucleotides align to TRBD1. V lost 4 bases to trimming and J lost 5 bases; unmatched junction nucleotides: 8. CDR1 is SGHDT and CDR2 is YYEEEE in the germline V gene. CDR3 size: 15 residues. In DNA, the CDR3 is TGTGCCAGCAGCCTTAAATCGGGACAGGGGGAGACCCAGTACTTC. Translation gives CASSLKSGQGETQYF.

This rearrangement joins TRBV19 to TRBJ1-2, with 9 bases that match TRBD1. V lost 9 bases to trimming and J lost 6 bases; unmatched junction nucleotides: 8. Germline CDR1 and CDR2: LNHDA and SQIVND (reference sequence). The CDR3 runs to 13 residues. Here the CDR3 reads CASGQGNGDGYTF. As DNA, the CDR3 is TGTGCCAGCGGACAGGGGAATGGTGATGGCTACACCTTC.